One sample yielded the 17 T cell receptor beta chains listed below, sequenced in a study of glioma-infiltrating T cells. The iRepertoire nested amplicon-rescue multiplex PCR amplified TCR alpha and beta CDR3s from RNA. TCRdb re-called the multiplex PCR reads through MiXCR, storing one row per CDR3 protein. The sample lists roughly 100,000 distinct CDR3 sequences; 29% were seen once. Sequencing used glioma tissue, nonneoplastic brain tissue, or PBMCs (not recorded which). The receptors were sampled from a human donor with low-grade glioma or glioblastoma, undergoing nonglioma brain surgery, or in good health (not recorded which).

This clonotype was recorded at least ten times. The chain links TRBV28 to TRBJ2-5; 7 bases are shared with TRBD1. This CDR3 is built from 19 residues. J gave up 0 bases and V 4 bases, and 17 bases lay outside the gene matches. Germline V CDR1 and CDR2: MDHEN, SYDVKM. The CDR3 reads CASSSKHRGFRLYQETQYF. The CDR3 coding sequence is TGTGCCAGCAGTTCTAAACACAGGGGCTTTAGACTCTACCAAGAGACCCAGTACTTC.

This clonotype has just a few counts. V usage is TRBV2 and J usage is TRBJ1-6, with D possibly matching TRBD1 (6 bases). V was cut by 6 bases and J by 10 bases, with 16 bases left in between. This CDR3 has 14 residues. The germline V gene has CDR1 SNHLY and CDR2 FYNNEI. CDR3 loop: CASRAGTTISPLHF. CDR3 in DNA: TGTGCCAGCAGAGCCGGGACAACGATATCACCCCTCCACTTT.

Ten or more counts support this clonotype. The chain joins TRBV6-1 to TRBJ2-5; 13 nucleotides align to TRBD2. This CDR3 comprises 18 residues. Germline V gives CDR1 MNHNS, CDR2 SASEGT. Trimming cost V 5 bases and J 0 bases; bases outside gene matches: 9. The CDR3 DNA follows: TGTGCCAGCAGTTCCCTCGCGGGACTAGCGGGGTACCAAGAGACCCAGTACTTC. Protein: CASSSLAGLAGYQETQYF.

With regard to this clonotype: A much bigger clone sits one base away, suggesting this may be a read error. Since the CDR3 does not end with the conserved phenylalanine or tryptophan, this likely comes from a read error. V is TRBV4-1 and J is TRBJ1-6; 9 bases line up with TRBD1. The trim removed 4 bases at V and 8 bases at J, leaving 6 bases unmatched. Germline CDR1 MGHRA, CDR2 YSYEKL. The CDR3 sequence is 15 residues long. This chain's CDR3 is CASSPTGTGYSPLHL. The DNA of the CDR3 is TGCGCCAGCAGCCCGACCGGGACAGGGTATTCACCCCTCCACCTT.

This clonotype was detected many times. This chain links TRBV6-1 with TRBJ2-7; D is perhaps TRBD2 (6 bases). This CDR3 spans 15 amino acids. V was cut by 7 bases and J by 1 base, with 17 bases left in between. Germline CDR1 and CDR2: MNHNS and SASEGT. CDR3 nucleotide sequence: TGTGCCAGCACCCTATCGGAGGGTTCATCCTACGAGCAGTACTTC. This sequence encodes CASTLSEGSSYEQYF.

Note on this clonotype: A much larger clone lies one base from this, so it may be a read error. The genes are TRBV4-1 and TRBJ1-5; possible D gene TRBD1, 6 bases. With 0 bases removed from V and 3 bases from J, the gap between germline ends came to 21 bases. The CDR3 runs 19 residues. In germline, CDR1 is MGHRA, CDR2 YSYEKL. The CDR3 is CASSQDHFLRAGVNQPQHF. The CDR3 DNA sequence: TGCGCCAGCAGCCAAGATCACTTTCTTCGTGCAGGGGTCAATCAGCCCCAGCATTTT.

Many counts were recorded for this clonotype. The chain couples TRBV4-3 to TRBJ2-3, with TRBD2 matching 12 bases. This CDR3 is 17 amino acids long. J lost 3 bases, V lost 1 base, and 5 bases had no gene match. The germline V gene has CDR1 LGHNA and CDR2 YSLEER. The CDR3 nucleotides are TGCGCCAGCAGCCAAGCGACTAGCGGGGGAGATACAGATACGCAGTATTTT. Amino acids: CASSQATSGGDTDTQYF.

Written as DNA, the CDR3 is TGCGCCAGCCGGGGGGCGAGGGGGGCCAACGTCCTGACTTTC. It codes for CASRGARGANVLTF. This chain joins TRBV4-3 and TRBJ2-6, with D tentatively TRBD2 (7 bases). Per germline, CDR1 LGHNA and CDR2 YSLEER. With 8 bases removed from V and 4 bases from J, the gap between germline ends came to 12 bases. The CDR3 totals 14 residues.

Of note for this clonotype: A much larger clone differs from this one at a single base, so this may be a read error. This chain joins TRBV14 and TRBJ1-4; D gene uncertain. Germline V lookup: CDR1 SGHDN, CDR2 FVKESK. The CDR3 spans 14 residues. CDR3 in DNA: TGTGCCAGCAGGCAAGGCCAAGATTTGGCCCCGGTGTTTTTT. Protein sequence: CASRQGQDLAPVFF.

The CDR3 region is CASSQDEFAGFYNSLHF. The CDR3 region has the DNA TGCGCCAGCAGCCAAGATGAGTTTGCAGGGTTCTACAATTCACTCCACTTT. The J gene is TRBJ1-6, the V gene TRBV4-1; possibly TRBD1 for D (5 bases). Trimming took 0 bases from V and 16 from J, leaving 25 bases between them. The CDR3 runs 17 residues. CDR1 and CDR2 (germline): MGHRA, YSYEKL.

The table lists this clonotype with a few counts. The genes are TRBV19 and TRBJ2-7; D may be TRBD2 (5 bases). This CDR3 has 14 residues. Germline V gene data show CDR1 as LNHDA and CDR2 as SQIVND (reference sequence). The V end was cut by 6 bases, the J end by 1 base, with 13 bases between. The CDR3 loop is CASSPLAGSYEQYF. CDR3 DNA: TGTGCCAGTAGCCCCCTAGCCGGGTCCTACGAGCAGTACTTC.

In regard to this clonotype: This may arise from a read error, as a much more abundant clone is one base away. The genes are TRBV27 and TRBJ2-1, with 12 bases lining up with TRBD2. The CDR3 runs 13 residues. Germline CDR1 reads MNHEY; CDR2 reads SMNVEV (reference sequence). This CDR3 reads CASRTSGSFERFF. CDR3 DNA: TGTGCCAGCAGGACTAGCGGGAGTTTTGAGCGGTTCTTC.

Details on this clonotype: A clone one base away is much larger, so this may be a read error. The rearrangement joins TRBV7-3 to TRBJ1-1, with no clear D. CDR1 and CDR2 from the germline V gene are SGHTA and FQGTGA. The CDR3 consists of 13 residues. V was shortened by 5 bases and J by 2 bases, with 9 bases between the two germline ends. In DNA, the CDR3 is TGTGCCAGCAGCGATAACATCAACACTGAAGCTTTCTTT. It yields the protein CASSDNINTEAFF.

Worth noting for this clonotype: This sequence may be a read error, since a much larger clone differs from it by one base. This chain connects TRBV7-9 to TRBJ1-3, with D unresolved. The CDR3 has 17 residues. Germline V gene lookup returns CDR1 SEHNR and CDR2 FQNEAQ (reference sequence). The CDR3 nucleotides read TGTGCCAGCAGCTTCCCAGGCAGTGCGTCTCCTGGAAACACCATACATTTT. It translates to CASSFPGSASPGNTIHF.

As to this clonotype: Relative to the germline gene, one junction end is altered; a read error may explain this. The chain has TRBV13 and TRBJ2-6; maybe TRBD1 (6 bases). Germline assignment: CDR1 PRHDT and CDR2 FYEKMQ (reference sequence). The CDR3 is 15 residues long. The CDR3 here is CATSIQGSGANVLTF. DNA for the CDR3: TGTGCCACCTCAATACAGGGCTCTGGGGCCAACGTCCTGACCTTC.

This clonotype was picked up many times. The gene calls are TRBV28 and TRBJ1-1; D unresolved. The germline gives CDR1 MDHEN, CDR2 SYDVKM. V dropped 6 bases and J dropped 0 bases, with 11 bases sitting between them. The CDR3 loop spans 14 amino acids. This chain's CDR3 is CASRVQRLNTEAFF. The CDR3 coding sequence is TGTGCCAGCAGAGTACAGCGGTTGAACACTGAAGCTTTCTTT.

This clonotype has ten or more counts. The V gene is TRBV4-3, the J gene TRBJ2-2; D call uncertain. The CDR3 is made up of 15 amino acids. The V end lost 1 base, the J end lost 3 bases, and 9 bases lay between the germline ends. CDR1 LGHNA and CDR2 YSLEER come from the germline V gene. The CDR3 spells CASSQGSDDTGELFF. CDR3 coding DNA: TGCGCCAGCAGCCAAGGCTCAGATGACACCGGGGAGCTGTTTTTT.